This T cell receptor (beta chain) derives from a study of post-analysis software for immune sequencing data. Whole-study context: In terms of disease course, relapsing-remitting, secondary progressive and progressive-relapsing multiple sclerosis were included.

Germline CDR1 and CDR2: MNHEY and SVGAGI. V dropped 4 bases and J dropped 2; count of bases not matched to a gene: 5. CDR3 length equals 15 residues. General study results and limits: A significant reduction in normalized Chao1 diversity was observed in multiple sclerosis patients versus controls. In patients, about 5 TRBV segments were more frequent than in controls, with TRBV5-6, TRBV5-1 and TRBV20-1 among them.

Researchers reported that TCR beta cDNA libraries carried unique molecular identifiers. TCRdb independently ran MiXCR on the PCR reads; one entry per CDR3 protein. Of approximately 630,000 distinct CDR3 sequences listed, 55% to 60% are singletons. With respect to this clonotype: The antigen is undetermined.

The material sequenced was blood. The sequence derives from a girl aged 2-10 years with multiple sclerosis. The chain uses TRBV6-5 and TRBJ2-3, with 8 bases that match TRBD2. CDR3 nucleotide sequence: TGTGCCAGCAGTTTCGGACTAGCCACCACAGATACGCAGTATTTT. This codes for CASSFGLATTDTQYF.